A single T cell receptor beta chain is shown here with its context. Its antigen remains unidentified. No much larger clone is present one base from it, and per-base qualities are unavailable. The donors were healthy, HIV-negative adults with no recently reported acute infections or vaccinations. Every donor was a Caucasian adult residing in Nashville, Tennessee, USA. CD4+ T cells were enriched by magnetic negative selection; naive cells were then positively selected on CD45RA, and the negative fraction formed the memory subset. After blood collection by leukapheresis, PBMCs were isolated using Ficoll-Histopaque density gradient centrifugation and then cryopreserved in the vapor phase of liquid nitrogen. Analytical flow cytometry was used to check the purity and quantity of every magnetically sorted T cell population. Genomic DNA was isolated from every sorted fraction and measured by UV absorbance on a Nanodrop 2000c.

Ends trimmed: V by 0 bases, J by 2 bases; bases unmatched to a gene: 10. From its cysteine to its phenylalanine, the CDR3 spans 17 amino acids. Only the CDR3 DNA is retained, 51 bases long and in frame from the first base. The germline V gene supplies CDR1 SGDLS and CDR2 YYNGEE. TCR CDR3 regions were amplified from genomic DNA by multiplex PCR using the deep immunoSEQ assay. Extracted genomic DNA from each cell subset was distributed evenly across all wells of several immunoSEQ 96-well plates, and each plate was treated as a replicate. For sorted subsets, each replicate PCR was loaded with roughly 0.2 ug genomic DNA, equivalent to about 30,000 T cell genomes. Purified libraries were quantified with a Qubit 3.0 fluorometer, sized on a Bioanalyzer 2100, and re-quantified with the KAPA Library Quantification kit. Every immunoSEQ 96-well plate was sequenced on a separate single-read 150-cycle Illumina NextSeq 550 flow cell. On the study's bioinformatics: Because only junctional sequences without quality scores were contained in the immunoSEQ output, filtering matching that applied to full-length reads could not be performed. Sequences were annotated with PyIR, a Python wrapper for IgBLAST v1.9, using IMGT germline references to assign V/J genes and CDR3. Reads were filtered out if the reads had weak V/J assignments (E-value above 1e-6), no CDR3, stop codons, out-of-frame junctions, or ambiguous translated residues. A V3J clonotype was defined by an identical inferred V gene, J gene, and CDR3 amino acid sequence. Percentage overlap between repertoires was calculated by dividing the number of shared unique clonotypes by the size of the smaller repertoire. Repertoire richness was assessed with RTK rarefaction, the Chao1 estimator, and Recon v2.1 estimates of unobserved clonotypes. For all TCRbeta clonotypes obtained by the gDNA method from a few donors, generation probabilities were computed with OLGA. This immuneACCESS table, as held by TCRdb, lists in-frame sequences with V and J called but not all clones. Of the missing ones, under half trace to an unresolved V gene in checked studies; the others have no known cause. From that table come the V and J calls and clone size; the DNA was used to work out D and trimming. In all, the sample holds about 1.5 million clones, and roughly 96% of those were seen once. Roughly 1.2% of the sample rests with the top ten.

The data were taken from a study of shared clonotypes between healthy human individuals (dated by TCRdb to the early 2020s). Regarding the research as a whole: The cohort comprised a couple of women and three men aged 18 to 49 years. For each donor, CD4 naive and CD4 memory were each given three plates, CD8 naive was given two plates, and CD8 memory was given one plate. To estimate repertoire size and how much clonotype sharing occurs between individuals, the study deeply sequenced the blood TCR repertoires of roughly 5 healthy adults. Libraries were prepared and TCR repertoires were sequenced by different laboratories using diverse techniques, in order to increase sequencing depth and limit assay-specific biases. Per donor, leukapheresis produced somewhere between about 0.9 and 9.5 billion PBMCs. Findings and caveats that apply to the study as a whole: The small number of donors limited the genetic and exposure-history diversity represented. Rarefaction of sorted-subset datasets indicated incomplete sequencing despite the large sequencing depth. Naive subsets generally had larger estimated clonotype richness than memory subsets did. About 5% of naive CD4, 3.5% of naive CD8, 2% to 2.5% of memory CD4, and roughly 0.4% of memory CD8 clonotypes were shared across several donors. Pairwise subsampling indicated that sequencing depth was expected to affect the degree of clonotype sharing among donors. Sampling was limited to blood, and TCR repertoires in tissue likely differ from TCR repertoires in blood. Higher generation probabilities were observed for clonotypes shared by all four sorted-subset donors than for non-shared clonotypes.

The material sequenced was naive CD4+ T cells sorted from blood. What the cell subset or site label conveys for this sample: CD45RA+ positively selected. The V and J segments used are TRBV9 and TRBJ2-7; 8 nucleotides in the junction match TRBD1. The sequence came from a man under 40 in good health. The nucleotides read TGTGCCAGCAGCGTAGGGTATCGAGGACAGGGTGCCTACGAGCAGTACTTC. Its amino acids are CASSVGYRGQGAYEQYF.